What follows are 21 T cell receptor beta chains derived from one specimen sequenced in a study of CD8 T cells in Susac syndrome (dated by TCRdb to 2018 to 2020). Receptors were amplified or captured by the immunoSEQ multiplex PCR assay. RNA was extracted using the RNeasy kit, and 0.5 to 1 microgram was reverse transcribed with random hexamers. TCRdb's own reprocessing of the public reads used fastp at Q25 and MiXCR and kept productive beta chains. Rows with a matching CDR3 protein are joined into one entry that keeps the most common DNA and genes. The table for this sample lists about 190,000 distinct CDR3 sequences; 95% of them were counted only once. The biggest ten clones account for less than 0.2% of the sample. Sequenced material: CD8+ T cells from PBMCs. The source of these receptors is a human donor with Susac syndrome.

The V call is TRBV5-4, the J call TRBJ1-1; D remains ambiguous. CDR1 SGHNT and CDR2 YYREEE come from the germline V gene (reference sequence). CDR3 length: 15 amino acids. V was clipped by 1 base and J by 1 base, with 11 bases between them. The CDR3 DNA reads TGTGCCAGCAGCTTGCTGAGGCAGCAGAACACTGAAGCTTTCTTT. Residues: CASSLLRQQNTEAFF.

As DNA, the CDR3 is TGTGCCAGCAGCTCGCCCATAAGCGACTATGGCTACACCTTC. It encodes CASSSPISDYGYTF. The V call is TRBV5-4, the J call TRBJ1-2; D is uncertain. Trimming removed 3 bases at V and 3 bases at J, with 12 bases between. Germline loops: CDR1 SGHNT, CDR2 YYREEE (reference sequence). The CDR3 loop spans 14 amino acids.

The chain has TRBV19 and TRBJ2-3, with TRBD2 identical over 7 bases. The CDR3 spans 15 residues. V lost 8 bases to trimming and J lost 2 bases; unmatched junction nucleotides: 10. Germline V gene sequence: CDR1 LNHDA, CDR2 SQIVND (reference sequence). The CDR3 nucleotides read TGTGCCAGTGGGGAGAGGACTAGATTCACAGATACGCAGTATTTT. The encoded protein is CASGERTRFTDTQYF.

The chain combines TRBV27 with TRBJ2-1, with unresolved D. V lost 0 bases and J 6 bases, leaving 6 bases between the germline ends. Germline loops: CDR1 MNHEY, CDR2 SMNVEV (reference sequence). This CDR3 region has 13 residues. CDR3 sequence reads: CASSLSWANEQFF. CDR3 DNA: TGTGCCAGCAGTTTATCGTGGGCCAATGAGCAGTTCTTC.

The chain combines TRBV28 with TRBJ2-7; possibly TRBD1 or TRBD2 for D (6 bases each). The V gene's germline CDR1 is MDHEN and CDR2 SYDVKM. The CDR3 is 15 amino acids. Trimming left V 7 bases short and J 2 bases short, with 18 bases between. The DNA of the CDR3 is TGTGCCAGCACCAAGGGGGGCAGACCGACCTACGAGCAGTACTTC. Encoded protein: CASTKGGRPTYEQYF.

This chain uses TRBV4-1 with TRBJ2-7, with D maybe TRBD1 (6 bases). Trimming removed 6 bases at V and 2 bases at J, with 14 bases between. The CDR3 is 14 residues long. The germline V gene has CDR1 MGHRA and CDR2 YSYEKL. In DNA, the CDR3 is TGCGCCAGCAGTCCGACGACAGGCGCCTACGAGCAGTACTTC. Protein sequence: CASSPTTGAYEQYF.

In this sample, this clonotype turned up once. V is TRBV5-1 and J is TRBJ1-2; TRBD1 matches at 10 bases. The V gene end was trimmed by 4 bases and the J gene end by 6 bases; junction bases not matched to a gene: 6. The CDR3 has 14 amino acids. CDR1 is SGHRS and CDR2 is YFSETQ in the germline V gene. This CDR3 reads CASSRSGTGDGYTF. The CDR3 nucleotides read TGCGCCAGCAGCAGGTCGGGGACAGGGGATGGCTACACCTTC.

This chain links TRBV16 with TRBJ2-1; 8 bases are shared with TRBD2. Germline trimming cut 0 bases from V and 15 bases from J; bases unmatched to any gene: 7. There are 13 residues in the CDR3. The germline CDR1 and CDR2 sequences are KGHSY and FQNENV. The CDR3 reads CASSQSIGGALFF. As DNA, the CDR3 is TGTGCCAGCAGCCAATCGATCGGGGGGGCTCTGTTCTTC.

This chain joins TRBV29-1 and TRBJ2-1; maybe TRBD2 (5 bases). The CDR3 loop spans 13 amino acids. Germline V lookup: CDR1 SQVTM, CDR2 ANQGSEA. V was cut by 6 bases and J by 9 bases, with 18 bases left in between. The CDR3 DNA reads as TGCAGCGTGGGGATTGGGCCACTAGGTGAGCAGTTCTTC. Translating it yields CSVGIGPLGEQFF.

The V gene is TRBV23-1, the J gene TRBJ2-3, with D unclear. TRBV23-1 counts as an open reading frame of uncertain function. This CDR3 has 16 amino acids. Trimming removed 1 base from V and 1 base from J, with 12 bases in between. The CDR3 nucleotides are TGCGCCAGCAGTCAATATCGGTGGAACTGCACAGATACGCAGTATTTT. It translates to CASSQYRWNCTDTQYF.

The J gene is TRBJ1-2, the V gene TRBV12-3 or TRBV12-4; D is unclear. This CDR3 is built from 16 residues. Trimming took off 0 bases at V and 2 bases at J, with 13 bases between the two ends. In nucleotides, the CDR3 is TGTGCCAGCAGTTTAGCGATCCAGATCCAAAACTATGGCTACACCTTC. Residues: CASSLAIQIQNYGYTF.

V and J are TRBV7-8 and TRBJ1-1; 7 bases align to TRBD1. CDR1 is SGHVS, CDR2 FQNEAQ, per germline. The J segment lost 4 bases and the V segment lost 1 base, leaving 6 bases of the junction unmatched. CDR3 size: 15 residues. This chain's CDR3 is CASSLVAGGSTEAFF. CDR3 in DNA: TGTGCCAGCAGCTTAGTGGCAGGGGGAAGCACTGAAGCTTTCTTT.

V gene TRBV7-3 combines with J gene TRBJ2-1, with 10 nucleotides matching TRBD2. CDR1 and CDR2 from the germline V gene are SGHTA and FQGTGA. There are 15 residues in the CDR3. V was clipped by 3 bases and J by 4 bases; unmatched bases: 3. CDR3: CASSFKLAGYNEQFF. CDR3 DNA sequence: TGTGCCAGCAGCTTTAAACTAGCGGGGTACAATGAGCAGTTCTTC.

The chain combines TRBV11-2 with TRBJ2-5; D gene uncertain. Trimming left V 5 bases short and J 0 bases short, with 13 bases between. The germline V gene has CDR1 SGHAT and CDR2 FQNNGV. The CDR3 is 15 residues long. CDR3 in DNA: TGTGCCAGCAGCCCCGCCCTGGGATACCAAGAGACCCAGTACTTC. Its protein product is CASSPALGYQETQYF.

The chain has TRBV24-1 and TRBJ2-1, with TRBD2 matching over 14 bases. This CDR3 spans 17 amino acids. V was clipped by 0 bases and J by 4 bases; unmatched bases: 1. Germline values: CDR1 KGHDR, CDR2 SFDVKD. In DNA, the CDR3 is TGTGCCACCAGTGATTTGGGACTAGCGGGAGGTTACAATGAGCAGTTCTTC. Its protein is CATSDLGLAGGYNEQFF.

V and J are TRBV28 and TRBJ2-1, with D hard to call. The CDR3 length is 13 residues. Germline CDR1 is MDHEN and CDR2 is SYDVKM. Trimming cost V 4 bases and J 5 bases, with 9 bases left between them. As DNA, the CDR3 is TGTGCCAGCAGTTCAGCCCTGAACAATGAGCAGTTCTTC. As protein: CASSSALNNEQFF.

The rearrangement joins TRBV18 to TRBJ1-4, with D uncertain. The CDR3 sequence is 13 residues long. The V gene lost 5 bases and the J gene lost 5 bases, with 9 bases spanning the gap. Germline CDR1 and CDR2: KGHSH and LQKENI. The CDR3 spells CASSGTSNEKLFF. CDR3 nucleotides: TGTGCCAGCTCAGGAACAAGCAATGAAAAACTGTTTTTT.

The CDR3 reads CASSLETGFSYEQYF. The CDR3 DNA reads as TGTGCCAGCAGCTTAGAGACAGGGTTTAGCTACGAGCAGTACTTC. This chain connects TRBV11-2 to TRBJ2-7; 7 nucleotides align to TRBD1. The V gene end was trimmed by 0 bases and the J gene end by 3 bases; junction bases not matched to a gene: 5. This CDR3 has 15 amino acids. The germline gives CDR1 SGHAT, CDR2 FQNNGV.

The chain joins TRBV28 to TRBJ2-2; D is uncertain. V was shortened by 3 bases and J by 6 bases, with 8 bases between the two germline ends. Germline CDR1 is MDHEN and CDR2 is SYDVKM. The CDR3 runs 13 residues. The CDR3 coding sequence is TGTGCCAGCAGTTTTGACGGCTCCGGGGAGCTGTTTTTT. It specifies CASSFDGSGELFF.

J is TRBJ2-7 and V is TRBV4-2; D possibly uses TRBD1 or TRBD2 (5 bases each). CDR3 length: 15 residues. V was clipped by 5 bases and J by 7 bases, with 21 bases between them. Germline V gives CDR1 LGHNA, CDR2 YNFKEQ. The CDR3 DNA sequence: TGTGCCAGCAGCACTAATTCCGGGGCGATACCGGAGCAGTACTTC. Protein: CASSTNSGAIPEQYF.

The chain recombines TRBV5-6 with TRBJ1-2; D is unresolved. Trimming took 0 bases from V and 9 from J, leaving 6 bases between them. The CDR3 runs to 11 residues. Germline V gene sequence: CDR1 SGHDT, CDR2 YYEEEE. The CDR3 coding sequence is TGTGCCAGCAGCTTGGGTCTTCGCTACACCTTC. Translated: CASSLGLRYTF.